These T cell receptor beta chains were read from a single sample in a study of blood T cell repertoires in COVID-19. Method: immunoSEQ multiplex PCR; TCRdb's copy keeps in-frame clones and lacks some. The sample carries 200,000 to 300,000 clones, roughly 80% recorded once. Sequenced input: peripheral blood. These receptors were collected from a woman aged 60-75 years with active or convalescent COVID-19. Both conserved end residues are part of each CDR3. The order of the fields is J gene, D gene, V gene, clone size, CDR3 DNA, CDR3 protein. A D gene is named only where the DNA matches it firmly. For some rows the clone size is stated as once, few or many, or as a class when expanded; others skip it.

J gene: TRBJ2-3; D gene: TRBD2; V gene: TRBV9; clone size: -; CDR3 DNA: TGTGCCAGCAGCGTGGAACTAGCGGGGGGAAGCACAGATACGCAGTATTTT; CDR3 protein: CASSVELAGGSTDTQYF
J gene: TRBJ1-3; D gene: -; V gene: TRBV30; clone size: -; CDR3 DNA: TGTGCCTGGAGTCTCCGGGGGGCTGGAAACACCATATATTTT; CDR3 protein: CAWSLRGAGNTIYF
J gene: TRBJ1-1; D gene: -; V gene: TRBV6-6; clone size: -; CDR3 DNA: TGTGCCAGCAGACTCGGGGGGAACACTGAAGCTTTCTTT; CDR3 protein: CASRLGGNTEAFF
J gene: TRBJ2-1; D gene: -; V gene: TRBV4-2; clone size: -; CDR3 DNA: TGTGCCAGCAGCCAAGTAGGGCCGGGACACGGTGACAATGAGCAGTTCTTC; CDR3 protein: CASSQVGPGHGDNEQFF
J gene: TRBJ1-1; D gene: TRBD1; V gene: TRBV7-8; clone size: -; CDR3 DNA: TGTGCCAGCACCGGAGCGAGAGGACAGGGTAACACTGAAGCTTTCTTT; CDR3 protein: CASTGARGQGNTEAFF
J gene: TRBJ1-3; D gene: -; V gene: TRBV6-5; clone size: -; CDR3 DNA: TGTGCCACCCTGGACAGTTCCTCTGGAAACACCATATATTTT; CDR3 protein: CATLDSSSGNTIYF
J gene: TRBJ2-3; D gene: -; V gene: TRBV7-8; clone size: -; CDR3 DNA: TGTGCCAGCAGCTTAGCAAGGGACACCTTCGGGGATACGCAGTATTTT; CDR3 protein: CASSLARDTFGDTQYF
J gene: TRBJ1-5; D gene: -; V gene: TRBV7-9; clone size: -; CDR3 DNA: TGTGCCAGCAGCTATGACAGCAGAGATCAGCCCCAGCATTTT; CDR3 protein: CASSYDSRDQPQHF
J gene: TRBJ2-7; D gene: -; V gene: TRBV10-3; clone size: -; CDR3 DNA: TGTGCCATCAGTGATGCAGGCCGTTACGAGCAGTACTTC; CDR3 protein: CAISDAGRYEQYF
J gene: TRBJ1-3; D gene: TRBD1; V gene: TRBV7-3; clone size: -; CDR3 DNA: TGTGCCAGCAGCGTAACAGGGGGCATCGCTGGAAACACCATATATTTT; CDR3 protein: CASSVTGGIAGNTIYF
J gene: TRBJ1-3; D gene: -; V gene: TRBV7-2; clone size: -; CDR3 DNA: TGTGCCAGCAGCTTAGCTGCTTCCCCCCTGCAGGACACCATATATTTT; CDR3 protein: CASSLAASPLQDTIYF
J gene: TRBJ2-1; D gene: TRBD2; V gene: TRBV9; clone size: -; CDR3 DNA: TGTGCCAGCAGCGTATCGGCTAGCGGGGGGGCCGGGGAGCAGTTCTTC; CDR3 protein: CASSVSASGGAGEQFF
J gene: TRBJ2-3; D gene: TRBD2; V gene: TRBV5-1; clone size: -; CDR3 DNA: TGCGCCAGCAGCCCCACTCCCAGACTAGCGGGAGTCGTAGATACGCAGTATTTT; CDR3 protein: CASSPTPRLAGVVDTQYF
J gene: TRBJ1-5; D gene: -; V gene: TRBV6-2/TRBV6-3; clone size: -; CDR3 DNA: TGTGCCAGCAGTTCCGTCGGGGGGACGGATCAGCCCCAGCATTTT; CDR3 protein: CASSSVGGTDQPQHF
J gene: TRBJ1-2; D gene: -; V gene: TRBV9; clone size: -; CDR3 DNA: TGTGCCAGCAGCGTAGACTCCCTCACAGCTAATGGCTACACCTTC; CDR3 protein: CASSVDSLTANGYTF
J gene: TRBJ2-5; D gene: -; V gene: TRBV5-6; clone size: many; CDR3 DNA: TGTGCCAGCAGCCTAAATTTAGTAGGGGTAGAGACCCAGTACTTC; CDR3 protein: CASSLNLVGVETQYF
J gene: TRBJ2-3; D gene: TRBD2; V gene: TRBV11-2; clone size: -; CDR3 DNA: TGTGCCAGCAGCTCACCCCTGTCCGGCGGGGGGGGCACAGATACGCAGTATTTT; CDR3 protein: CASSSPLSGGGGTDTQYF
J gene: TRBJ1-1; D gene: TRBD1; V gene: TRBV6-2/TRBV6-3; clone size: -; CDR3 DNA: TGTGCCAGCAGTACAACAGGGGGGGACACTGAAGCTTTCTTT; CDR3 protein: CASSTTGGDTEAFF